The TCR beta chain under discussion was sequenced for a study of blood T cell repertoires in COVID-19. Only in-frame clones appear in the TCRdb table, and some are missing; sequencing was by immunoSEQ multiplex PCR. The profile shows 50,000 to 65,000 clones, roughly nine tenths of them singletons. After removal of 5 bases from V and 6 bases from J, the junction contained 10 bases not matched to a gene. CDR3 length: 15 residues. The germline gives CDR1 MNHEY, CDR2 SMNVEV (reference sequence). The sample comprised peripheral blood. The source of this sequence is a man between 60 and 70 years old with active COVID-19. This chain connects TRBV27 to TRBJ2-3, with 8 bases that match TRBD1. The CDR3 region is CASSGRQGWVDTQYF. The CDR3 DNA reads TGTGCCAGCAGTGGGAGACAGGGGTGGGTGGATACGCAGTATTTT.